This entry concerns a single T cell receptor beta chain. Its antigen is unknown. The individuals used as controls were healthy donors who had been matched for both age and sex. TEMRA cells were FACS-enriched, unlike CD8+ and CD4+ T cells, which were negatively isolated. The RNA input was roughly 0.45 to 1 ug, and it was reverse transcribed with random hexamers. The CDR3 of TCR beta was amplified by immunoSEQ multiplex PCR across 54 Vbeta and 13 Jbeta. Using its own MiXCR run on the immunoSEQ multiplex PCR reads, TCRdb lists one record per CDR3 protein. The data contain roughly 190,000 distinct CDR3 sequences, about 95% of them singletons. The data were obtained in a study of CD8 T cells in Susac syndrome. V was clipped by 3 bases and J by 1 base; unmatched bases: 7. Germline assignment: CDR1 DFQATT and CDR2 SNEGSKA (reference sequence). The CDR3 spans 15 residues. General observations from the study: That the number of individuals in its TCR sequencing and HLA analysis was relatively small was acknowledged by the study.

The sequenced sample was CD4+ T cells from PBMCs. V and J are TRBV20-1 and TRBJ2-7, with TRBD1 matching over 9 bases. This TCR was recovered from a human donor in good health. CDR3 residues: CSASRRDRVSYEQYF. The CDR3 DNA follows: TGCAGTGCTAGCCGCCGGGACAGGGTTTCCTACGAGCAGTACTTC.